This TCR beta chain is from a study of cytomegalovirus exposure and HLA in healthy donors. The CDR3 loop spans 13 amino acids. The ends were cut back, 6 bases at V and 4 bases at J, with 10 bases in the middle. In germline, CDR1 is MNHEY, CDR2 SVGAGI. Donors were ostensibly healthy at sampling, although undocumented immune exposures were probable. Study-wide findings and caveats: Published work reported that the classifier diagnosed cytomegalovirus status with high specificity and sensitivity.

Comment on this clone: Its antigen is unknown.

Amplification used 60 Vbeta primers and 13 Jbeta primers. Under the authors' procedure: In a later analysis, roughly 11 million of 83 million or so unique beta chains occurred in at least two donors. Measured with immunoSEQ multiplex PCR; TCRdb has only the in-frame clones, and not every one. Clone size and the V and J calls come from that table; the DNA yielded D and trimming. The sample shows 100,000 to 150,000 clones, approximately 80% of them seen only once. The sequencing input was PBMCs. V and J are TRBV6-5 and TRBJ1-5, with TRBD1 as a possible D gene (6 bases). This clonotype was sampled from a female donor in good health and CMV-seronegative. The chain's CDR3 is CASRNRENQPQHF. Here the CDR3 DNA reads TGTGCCAGCAGAAACAGGGAAAATCAGCCCCAGCATTTT.